Listed below are T cell receptor beta chains from one sample, sequenced in a study of blood T cells in healthy people across ages. Using its own MiXCR run on the 5' RACE reads, TCRdb lists one record per CDR3 protein. The data contain roughly 680,000 distinct CDR3 sequences, more than 45% of them seen just once; the ten biggest clones take up approximately 15%. Input material: blood. The receptors shown here come from an elderly woman in good health. The CDR3 runs from the conserved cysteine through the conserved F or W. Each record gives: J gene, V gene, clone size, D gene, CDR3 length, CDR3 DNA, CDR3 protein. The D gene is left open where the match is weak. Only part of the rows carry a size: once, few, many, or a class if the clone is expanded.

TRBJ2-1 TRBV12-3/TRBV12-4 few TRBD1 15 TGTGCCAGCAGGCCGACAGGGACACCCCTCAATGAGCAGTTCTTC CASRPTGTPLNEQFF
TRBJ2-7 TRBV7-2 . . 15 TGTGCCAGCAGCTCTAGGGTGAGTGGAGCCTACGAGCAGTACTTC CASSSRVSGAYEQYF
TRBJ2-5 TRBV7-9 . . 14 TGTGCCAGCAGCTTTCTCAGGGATAGGGAGACCCAGTACTTC CASSFLRDRETQYF
TRBJ2-7 TRBV20-1 many . 18 TGCAGTGCTAGAGATCAGGTGGTAGCGGCGACCTATTCCTACGAGCAGTACTTC CSARDQVVAATYSYEQYF
TRBJ2-7 TRBV6-6 . . 14 TGTGCCAGCAGTTACTCGCAGGGTTCGTTCGAGCAGTACTTC CASSYSQGSFEQYF
TRBJ2-5 TRBV20-1 many TRBD1 13 TGCAGTGCTACGGGACAGGGGAGAGAGACCCAGTACTTC CSATGQGRETQYF
TRBJ2-7 TRBV4-3 . . 16 TGCGCCAGCAGCCCTTGGCCAGGGCCGAGCTCCTACGAGCAGTACTTC CASSPWPGPSSYEQYF
TRBJ2-3 TRBV12-3/TRBV12-4 few . 13 TGTGCCAGTAAACGGGGGGCCCAAGATACGCAGTATTTT CASKRGAQDTQYF
TRBJ2-7 TRBV5-1 many . 12 TGCGCCAGCAGCCCATTCGGGGGCGAGCAGTACTTC CASSPFGGEQYF
TRBJ2-3 TRBV25-1 . . 14 TGTGCCAGCAGTTCCCCTCCGAGCACAGATACGCAGTATTTT CASSSPPSTDTQYF
TRBJ2-7 TRBV10-2 few TRBD1 15 TGCGCCAGCAGTGAGCCGGGATTTAACAGGGGGTCCCAGTACTTC CASSEPGFNRGSQYF
TRBJ2-5 TRBV20-1 . TRBD2 11 TGCAGTGGCCTAGCGGGAGAGACCCAGTACTTC CSGLAGETQYF
TRBJ2-5 TRBV2 . . 13 TGTGCCAGCAATGGGGGACTCCAAGAGACCCAGTACTTC CASNGGLQETQYF
TRBJ1-1 TRBV30 . . 13 TGTGCCTGGAGTGCTGGCGGGAATATTGAAGCTTTCTTT CAWSAGGNIEAFF
TRBJ1-2 TRBV7-2 . TRBD1 16 TGTGCCAGCAGAGTGGGGGCAGGGGGCTCAAGCTATGGCTACACCTTC CASRVGAGGSSYGYTF
TRBJ2-3 TRBV7-9 many TRBD1 15 TGTGCCAGCAGCTTATGGGACAGTAGCACAGATACGCAGTATTTT CASSLWDSSTDTQYF
TRBJ2-5 TRBV9 many TRBD2 15 TGTGCCAGCACCTCCTCGGGGGGACTCCAAGAGACCCAGTACTTC CASTSSGGLQETQYF
TRBJ2-3 TRBV20-1 . TRBD2 14 TGCAGTGCTGATCGGACTAGCGGAGCAGATACGCAGTATTTT CSADRTSGADTQYF
TRBJ2-4 TRBV20-1 . . 14 TGCAGTGCTAGCCCAGCTCCCCCGGGGGACATTCAGTACTTC CSASPAPPGDIQYF
TRBJ2-5 TRBV7-2 many . 12 TGTGCCAGCAGCTTATCAACTTGGGCCCAGTACTTC CASSLSTWAQYF
TRBJ2-3 TRBV20-1 many TRBD1 13 TGCAGTGGCGGACAGGGAGAAGCAGATACGCAGTATTTT CSGGQGEADTQYF
TRBJ1-2 TRBV10-3 . . 12 TGTGCCATTACCGAGGGGGGCGGCGGCTACACCTTC CAITEGGGGYTF
TRBJ2-1 TRBV18 . TRBD2 17 TGTGCCAGCTCACCTCGGACTAGCGGGCAAACAGACAATGAGCAGTTCTTC CASSPRTSGQTDNEQFF
TRBJ1-6 TRBV12-3/TRBV12-4 few . 14 TGTGCCAGCACCTTGGGACTTTCGAATTCACCCCTCCACTTT CASTLGLSNSPLHF
TRBJ2-5 TRBV3-1 once . 16 TGTGCCAGCAGCCAAGTAGGCCGGACTAACCAAGAGACCCAGTACTTC CASSQVGRTNQETQYF
TRBJ2-1 TRBV7-2 . TRBD2 18 TGTGCCAGCAGCTTAGATGGTAGCGGGGGTAGCTCCTACAATGAGCAGTTCTTC CASSLDGSGGSSYNEQFF
TRBJ1-2 TRBV11-2 . . 14 TGTGCCAGCAGCGTCGCGGGGGGACCTTATGGCTACACCTTC CASSVAGGPYGYTF
TRBJ2-5 TRBV29-1 many TRBD1 13 TGCAGCGTTGCCGGACAGGCTAAAGAGACCCAGTACTTC CSVAGQAKETQYF
TRBJ1-1 TRBV6-2/TRBV6-3 few . 15 TGTGCCAGCGCTAGTTTACAGCTTACGAACACTGAAGCTTTCTTT CASASLQLTNTEAFF
TRBJ2-1 TRBV20-1 . TRBD2 14 TGCAGTGCTAGGGCCCTAGCGGTGAACAATGAGCAGTTCTTC CSARALAVNNEQFF
TRBJ2-3 TRBV5-1 many TRBD1 13 TGCGCCAGCAGCTTTGGACAGGCCAATACGCAGTATTTT CASSFGQANTQYF
TRBJ2-3 TRBV4-2 once TRBD2 18 TGTGCCAGCAGCCAAGATCGCAGAGCGGGGGGCGGCGCAGATACGCAGTATTTT CASSQDRRAGGGADTQYF
TRBJ2-1 TRBV29-1 . TRBD1 14 TGCAGCGTTGAAGATATGGGGACAGGGCCTGAGCAGTTCTTC CSVEDMGTGPEQFF
TRBJ2-1 TRBV20-1 . TRBD2 15 TGCAGTGCCATGTCGGGGGGAGAATCCTACAATGAGCAGTTCTTC CSAMSGGESYNEQFF
TRBJ2-3 TRBV7-3 many . 15 TGTGCCAGCAGCTTAAGGTGGACAAGCACAGATACGCAGTATTTT CASSLRWTSTDTQYF
TRBJ1-2 TRBV30 . . 11 TGTGCCGGGAGTGGGGGGGCAGGCTACACCTTC CAGSGGAGYTF
TRBJ1-1 TRBV7-9 . TRBD1 17 TGTGCCAGCAGCTTAGAAGGCAGGGGGCTAAGGAACACTGAAGCTTTCTTT CASSLEGRGLRNTEAFF
TRBJ2-7 TRBV29-1 once TRBD2 14 TGCAGCGTTGAGGGCGGGACTAAATCTTACGAGCAGTACTTC CSVEGGTKSYEQYF
TRBJ2-7 TRBV28 . TRBD2 15 TGTGCCAGCAGTTCGGGAGGGACTAGCGGGAGCGATCAGTACTTC CASSSGGTSGSDQYF
TRBJ2-7 TRBV12-3/TRBV12-4 . . 13 TGTGCCAGCAGTACCGGGATAGTCTACGAGCAGTACTTC CASSTGIVYEQYF
TRBJ2-3 TRBV20-1 few TRBD1 16 TGCAGTGCTAGAGTGCCCCAGGGACAGTACACAGATACGCAGTATTTT CSARVPQGQYTDTQYF
TRBJ2-3 TRBV5-1 many . 13 TGCGCCAGCAGCCACGGGAGCACAGATACGCAGTATTTT CASSHGSTDTQYF
TRBJ1-5 TRBV25-1 . . 16 TGTGCCAGCAGTGAAACCACCGACGTACCCAATCAGCCCCAGCATTTT CASSETTDVPNQPQHF
TRBJ1-1 TRBV2 . TRBD1 15 TGTGCCAGCAGTGGAGGAGGACAGGGCAGGGTGGAAGCTTTCTTT CASSGGGQGRVEAFF
TRBJ2-1 TRBV27 many TRBD2 17 TGTGCCAGCAGTTTGAGGCTAGCGGGAGGTTACTACAATGAGCAGTTCTTC CASSLRLAGGYYNEQFF